This TCR beta chain was identified in a study of shared clonotypes between healthy human individuals. Points from the study as a whole: Estimated clonotype richness was generally higher in naive than memory subsets.

For sorted subsets, approximately 180 ng DNA per replicate equaled roughly 30,000 T cell genomes. The table came from immunoSEQ multiplex PCR; TCRdb's copy has only in-frame clones and leaves some out. The table lists about 2.4 million clones, over 85% of them singletons. Comment on this clone: No antigen is known for it.

Sequencing was performed on naive CD4+ T cells from PBMCs. The sample's subset: CD45RA+ positively selected. This clonotype was sampled from a man between 18 and 29 years old in good health. Some clones in this sample may be carry-over from other donors' samples.

The CDR3 sequence: CAISSGRSGLWIHEQYF. The DNA of the CDR3 is TGTGCCATATCCAGCGGGAGGTCCGGCCTTTGGATCCACGAGCAGTACTTC. The genes are TRBV10-3 and TRBJ2-7; 9 bases agree with TRBD2. CDR3 length: 17 amino acids. The germline CDR1 and CDR2 sequences are ENHRY and SYGVKD. The junction had 20 bases not matched to a gene; V was cut back by 9 bases and J by 5 bases.